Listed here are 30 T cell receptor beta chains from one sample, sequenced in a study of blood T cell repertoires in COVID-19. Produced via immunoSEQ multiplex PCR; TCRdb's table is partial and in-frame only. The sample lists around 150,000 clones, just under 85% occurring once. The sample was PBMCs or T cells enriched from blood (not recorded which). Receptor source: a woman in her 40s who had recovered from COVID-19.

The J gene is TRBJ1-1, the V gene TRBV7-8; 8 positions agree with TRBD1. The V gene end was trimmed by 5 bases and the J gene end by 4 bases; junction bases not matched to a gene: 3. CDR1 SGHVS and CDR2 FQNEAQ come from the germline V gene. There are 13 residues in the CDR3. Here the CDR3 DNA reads TGTGCCAGCAGCACAACAGGGGGCACTGAAGCTTTCTTT. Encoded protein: CASSTTGGTEAFF.

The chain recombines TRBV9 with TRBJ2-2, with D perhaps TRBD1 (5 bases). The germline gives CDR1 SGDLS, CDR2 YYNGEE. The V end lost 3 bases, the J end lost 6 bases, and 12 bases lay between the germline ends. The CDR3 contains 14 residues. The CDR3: CASSGTSTPGELFF. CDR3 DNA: TGTGCCAGCAGCGGGACATCTACGCCCGGGGAGCTGTTTTTT.

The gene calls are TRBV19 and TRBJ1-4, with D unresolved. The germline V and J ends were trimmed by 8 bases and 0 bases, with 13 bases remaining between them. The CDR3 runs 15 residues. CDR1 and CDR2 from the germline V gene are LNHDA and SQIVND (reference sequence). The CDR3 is CASRKTGTTNEKLFF. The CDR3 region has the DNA TGTGCCAGTCGAAAGACCGGGACAACTAATGAAAAACTGTTTTTT. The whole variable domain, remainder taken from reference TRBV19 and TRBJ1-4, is DGGITQSPKYLFRKEGQNVTLSCEQNLNHDAMYWYRQDPGQGLRLIYYSQIVNDFQKGDIAEGYSVSREKKESFPLTVTSAQKNPTAFYLCASRKTGTTNEKLFFGSGTQLSVL.

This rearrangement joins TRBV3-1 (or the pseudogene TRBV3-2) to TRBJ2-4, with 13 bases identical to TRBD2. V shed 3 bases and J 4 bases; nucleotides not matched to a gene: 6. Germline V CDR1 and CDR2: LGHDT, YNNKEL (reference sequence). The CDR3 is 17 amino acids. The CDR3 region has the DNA TGTGCCAGCAGCCAGGGGCCGGGACTAGCGGGGAAAAACATTCAGTACTTC. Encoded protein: CASSQGPGLAGKNIQYF.

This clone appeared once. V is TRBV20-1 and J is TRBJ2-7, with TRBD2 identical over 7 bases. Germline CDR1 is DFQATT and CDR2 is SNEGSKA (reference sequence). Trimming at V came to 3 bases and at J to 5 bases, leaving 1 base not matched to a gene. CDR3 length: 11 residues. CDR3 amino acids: CSARTSHEQYF. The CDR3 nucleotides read TGCAGTGCTAGGACTAGCCACGAGCAGTACTTC.

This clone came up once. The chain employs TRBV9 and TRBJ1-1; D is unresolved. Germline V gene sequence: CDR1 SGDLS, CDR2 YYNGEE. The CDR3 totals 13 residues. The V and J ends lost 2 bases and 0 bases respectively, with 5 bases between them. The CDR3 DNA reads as TGTGCCAGCAGCGTGAACATGAACACTGAAGCTTTCTTT. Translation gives CASSVNMNTEAFF.

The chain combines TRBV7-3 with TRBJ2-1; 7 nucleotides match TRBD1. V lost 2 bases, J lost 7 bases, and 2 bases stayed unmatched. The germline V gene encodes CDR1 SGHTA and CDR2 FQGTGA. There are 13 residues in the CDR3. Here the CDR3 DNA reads TGTGCCAGCAGCTTAGACAGGGAAAATGAGCAGTTCTTC. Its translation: CASSLDRENEQFF.

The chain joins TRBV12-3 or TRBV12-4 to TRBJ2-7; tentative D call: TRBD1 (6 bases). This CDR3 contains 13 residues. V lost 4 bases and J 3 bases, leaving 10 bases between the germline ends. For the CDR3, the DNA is TGTGCCAGCAGTTCCCGACAGGACTACGAGCAGTACTTC. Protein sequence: CASSSRQDYEQYF.

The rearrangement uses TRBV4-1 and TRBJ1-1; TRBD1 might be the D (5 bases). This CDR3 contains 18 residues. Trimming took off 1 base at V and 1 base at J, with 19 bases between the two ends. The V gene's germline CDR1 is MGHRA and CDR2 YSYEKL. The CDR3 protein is CASSQGINSGAGNTEAFF. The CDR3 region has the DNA TGCGCCAGCAGCCAAGGTATTAACAGTGGGGCAGGGAACACTGAAGCTTTCTTT.

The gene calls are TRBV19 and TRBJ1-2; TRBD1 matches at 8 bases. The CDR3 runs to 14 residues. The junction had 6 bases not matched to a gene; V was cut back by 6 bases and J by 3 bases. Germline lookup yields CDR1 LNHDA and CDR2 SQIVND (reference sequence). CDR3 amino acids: CASRGTGGDYGYTF. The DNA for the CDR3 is TGTGCCAGTAGGGGGACAGGAGGGGACTATGGCTACACCTTC.

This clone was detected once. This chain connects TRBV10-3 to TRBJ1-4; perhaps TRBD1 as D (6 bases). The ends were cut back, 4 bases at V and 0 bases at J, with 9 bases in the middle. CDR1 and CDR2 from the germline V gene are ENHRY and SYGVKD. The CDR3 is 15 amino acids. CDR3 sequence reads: CAISADSTTNEKLFF. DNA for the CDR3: TGTGCCATCAGTGCGGACAGCACAACTAATGAAAAACTGTTTTTT.

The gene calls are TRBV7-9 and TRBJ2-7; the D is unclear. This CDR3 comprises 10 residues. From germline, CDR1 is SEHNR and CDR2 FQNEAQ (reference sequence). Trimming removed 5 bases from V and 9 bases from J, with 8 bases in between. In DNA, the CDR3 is TGTGCCAGCAGCACGTTCGGGCAGTACTTC. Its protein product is CASSTFGQYF.

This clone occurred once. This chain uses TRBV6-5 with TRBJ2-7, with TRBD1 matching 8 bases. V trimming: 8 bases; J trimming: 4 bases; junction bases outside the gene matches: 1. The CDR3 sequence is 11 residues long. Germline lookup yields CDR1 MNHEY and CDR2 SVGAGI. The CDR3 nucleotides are TGTGCCAGCCAGGGGGCTTACGAGCAGTACTTC. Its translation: CASQGAYEQYF.

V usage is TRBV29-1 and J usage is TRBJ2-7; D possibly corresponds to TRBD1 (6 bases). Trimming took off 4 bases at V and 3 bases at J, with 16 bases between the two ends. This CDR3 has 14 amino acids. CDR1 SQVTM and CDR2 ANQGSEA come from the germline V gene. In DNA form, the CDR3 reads TGCAGCGTTGTGGGGGCCGGCAAGTACTACGAGCAGTACTTC. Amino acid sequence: CSVVGAGKYYEQYF.

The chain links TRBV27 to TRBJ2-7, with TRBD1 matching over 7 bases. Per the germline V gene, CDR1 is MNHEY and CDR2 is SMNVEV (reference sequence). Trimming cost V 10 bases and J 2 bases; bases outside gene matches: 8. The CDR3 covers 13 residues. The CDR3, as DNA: TGTGCCACCAAGGGGGCCGTAACCTACGAGCAGTACTTC. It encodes CATKGAVTYEQYF.

The CDR3 sequence is CASSLFSGVYEQYF. Written as DNA, the CDR3 is TGTGCCAGCAGCTTATTCTCAGGGGTCTACGAGCAGTACTTC. The chain recombines TRBV11-2 with TRBJ2-7; TRBD1 is a possible D gene (6 bases). There are 14 residues in the CDR3. Trimming took 2 bases from V and 3 from J, leaving 11 bases between them. Germline lookup yields CDR1 SGHAT and CDR2 FQNNGV.

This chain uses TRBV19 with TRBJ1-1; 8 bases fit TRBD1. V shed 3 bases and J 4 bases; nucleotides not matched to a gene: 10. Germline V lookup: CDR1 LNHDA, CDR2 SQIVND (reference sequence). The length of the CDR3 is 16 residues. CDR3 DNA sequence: TGTGCCAGTAGTATCGGGCAGGGGGCCTTGGGCACTGAAGCTTTCTTT. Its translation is CASSIGQGALGTEAFF.

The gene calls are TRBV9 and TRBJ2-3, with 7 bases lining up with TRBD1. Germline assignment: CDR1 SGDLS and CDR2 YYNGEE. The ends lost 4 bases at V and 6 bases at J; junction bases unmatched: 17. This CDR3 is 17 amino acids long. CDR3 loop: CASSPRQGARLQDTQYF. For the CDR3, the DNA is TGTGCCAGCAGCCCCCGACAGGGTGCACGACTTCAGGATACGCAGTATTTT.

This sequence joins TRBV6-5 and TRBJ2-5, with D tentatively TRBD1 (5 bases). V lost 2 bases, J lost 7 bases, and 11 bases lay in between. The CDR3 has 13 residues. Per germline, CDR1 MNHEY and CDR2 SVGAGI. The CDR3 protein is CASSYLGASTQYF. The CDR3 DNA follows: TGTGCCAGCAGTTACCTTGGGGCATCGACCCAGTACTTC.

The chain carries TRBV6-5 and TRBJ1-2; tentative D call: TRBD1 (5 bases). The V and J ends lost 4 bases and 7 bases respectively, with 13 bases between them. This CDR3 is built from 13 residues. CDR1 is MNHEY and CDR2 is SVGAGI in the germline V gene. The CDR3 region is CASSSRGRAGYTF. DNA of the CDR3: TGTGCCAGCAGTTCCCGAGGCAGGGCTGGCTACACCTTC.

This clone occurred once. The CDR3 DNA sequence: TGCGCCAGCAGCCAAGCGTCGGGGGGGTTTAGCTCCTACGAGCAGTACTTC. This codes for CASSQASGGFSSYEQYF. The gene calls are TRBV4-1 and TRBJ2-7, with 8 positions matching TRBD2. The germline CDR1 and CDR2 sequences are MGHRA and YSYEKL. V gave up 1 base and J gave up 0 bases; unmatched junction bases: 8. The CDR3 spans 17 residues.

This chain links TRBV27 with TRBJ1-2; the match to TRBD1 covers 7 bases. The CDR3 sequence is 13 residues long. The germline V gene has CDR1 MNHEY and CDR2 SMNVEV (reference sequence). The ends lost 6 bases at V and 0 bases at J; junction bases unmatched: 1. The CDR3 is CASSGQANYGYTF. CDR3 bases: TGTGCCAGCAGCGGACAGGCTAACTATGGCTACACCTTC.

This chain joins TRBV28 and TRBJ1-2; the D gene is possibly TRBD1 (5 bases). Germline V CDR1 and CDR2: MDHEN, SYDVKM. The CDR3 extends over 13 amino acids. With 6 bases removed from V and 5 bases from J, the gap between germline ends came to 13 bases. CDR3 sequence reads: CASSETGKYGYTF. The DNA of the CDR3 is TGTGCCAGCAGCGAAACAGGTAAATATGGCTACACCTTC.

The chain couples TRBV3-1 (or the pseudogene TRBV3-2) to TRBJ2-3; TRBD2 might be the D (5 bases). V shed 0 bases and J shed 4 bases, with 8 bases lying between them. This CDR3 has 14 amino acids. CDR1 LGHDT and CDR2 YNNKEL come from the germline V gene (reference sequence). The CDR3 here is CASSQESGSDTQYF. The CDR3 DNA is TGTGCCAGCAGCCAAGAATCGGGGTCAGATACGCAGTATTTT.

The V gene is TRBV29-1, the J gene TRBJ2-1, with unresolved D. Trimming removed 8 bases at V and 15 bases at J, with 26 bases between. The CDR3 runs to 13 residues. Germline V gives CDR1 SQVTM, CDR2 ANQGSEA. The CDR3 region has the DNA TGCAGCCCCCGGTCGGCAGAAAAACACCAGCGGTTCTTC. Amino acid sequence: CSPRSAEKHQRFF.

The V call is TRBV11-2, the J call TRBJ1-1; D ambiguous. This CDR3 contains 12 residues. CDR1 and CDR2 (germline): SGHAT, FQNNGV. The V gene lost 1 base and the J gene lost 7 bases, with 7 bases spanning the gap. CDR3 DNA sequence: TGTGCCAGCAGCTTAGCTTACAGTGAAGCTTTCTTT. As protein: CASSLAYSEAFF.

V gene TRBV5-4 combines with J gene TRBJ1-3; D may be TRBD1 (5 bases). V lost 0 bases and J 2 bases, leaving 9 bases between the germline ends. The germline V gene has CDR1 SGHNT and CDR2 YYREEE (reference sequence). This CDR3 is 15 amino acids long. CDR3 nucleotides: TGTGCCAGCAGCTTGGAGCGACAGACTGGAAACACCATATATTTT. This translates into CASSLERQTGNTIYF.

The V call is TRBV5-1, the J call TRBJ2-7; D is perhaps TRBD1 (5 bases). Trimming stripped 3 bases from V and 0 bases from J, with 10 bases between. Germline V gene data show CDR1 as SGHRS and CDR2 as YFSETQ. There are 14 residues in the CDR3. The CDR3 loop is CASSSQGGSYEQYF. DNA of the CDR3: TGCGCCAGCAGCTCTCAGGGTGGCTCCTACGAGCAGTACTTC.

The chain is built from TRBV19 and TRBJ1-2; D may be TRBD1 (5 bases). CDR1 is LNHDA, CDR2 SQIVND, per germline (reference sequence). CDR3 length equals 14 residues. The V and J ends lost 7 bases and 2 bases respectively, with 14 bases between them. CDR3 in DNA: TGTGCCAGTACCTTTGAGACAGCAAACTATGGCTACACCTTC. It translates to CASTFETANYGYTF. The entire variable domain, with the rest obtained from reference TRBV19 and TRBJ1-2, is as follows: DGGITQSPKYLFRKEGQNVTLSCEQNLNHDAMYWYRQDPGQGLRLIYYSQIVNDFQKGDIAEGYSVSREKKESFPLTVTSAQKNPTAFYLCASTFETANYGYTFGSGTRLTVV.

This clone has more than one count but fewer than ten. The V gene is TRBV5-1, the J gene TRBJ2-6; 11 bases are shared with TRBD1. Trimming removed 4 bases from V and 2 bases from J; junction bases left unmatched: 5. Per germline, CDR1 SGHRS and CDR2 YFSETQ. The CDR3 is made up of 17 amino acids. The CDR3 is CASSPGQGAAGANVLTF. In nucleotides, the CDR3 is TGCGCCAGCAGCCCCGGACAGGGGGCGGCTGGGGCCAACGTCCTGACTTTC.